The text below deals with one T cell receptor (beta chain). Antigen unknown. Trimming shortened V by 1 base and J by 0 bases, and 10 bases separated the two germline ends. CDR1 and CDR2 (germline): LGHNA, YSLEER. The CDR3 loop spans 16 amino acids. Sequenced by immunoSEQ multiplex PCR; TCRdb stores in-frame clones only, minus some. The sample yields under 70,000 clones, approximately 86% seen once. The data derive from a study of OX40 agonist ivuxolimab in advanced cancers. At the level of the study: Ivuxolimab doses were 0.01, 0.1, 0.3, 1.5, 3 or 10 mg/kg every 2 weeks.

It was autoimmune disease history or systemic immunosuppression that excluded patients. Whole-study results and caveats: At 0.1 to 3.0 mg/kg, CD4+ and CD8+ blood T cells expanded clonally by week 6. Antigen targets of the expanded peripheral T cells went undetermined.

Specimen: CD4+ or CD8+ T cells sorted from blood, collected in a trial of the OX40 agonist ivuxolimab. The rearrangement links TRBV4-3 to TRBJ2-4; D not resolved. The source of this sequence is an adult with an advanced solid tumor such as melanoma, head and neck, liver or kidney cancer. CDR3 nucleotides: TGCGCCAGCAGCCAAGCTAAGGGTTTAGCCAAAAACATTCAGTACTTC. This sequence encodes CASSQAKGLAKNIQYF.